The rows below give T cell receptor beta chains drawn from one sample of a study of blood T cell repertoires in COVID-19. Using immunoSEQ multiplex PCR, the repertoire was profiled, and TCRdb retains in-frame clones only, with some absent. This table holds roughly 190,000 clones, 70% to 90% found once. Sequenced input: peripheral blood. These receptor sequences come from a man in his forties with active or convalescent COVID-19. The conserved cysteine and the conserved F or W are not part of the CDR3 here. Some rows have no size entry. The others give once, few or many, or a class for an expanded clone.

J gene,V gene,clone size,CDR3 protein
TRBJ2-5,TRBV5-4,.,ASSRENRYETQY
TRBJ2-2,TRBV27,.,ASSYYPNTGELF
TRBJ1-3,TRBV6-1,once,ASSESGGNTIY
TRBJ1-1,TRBV28,.,ASSLLVRNTEAF
TRBJ2-1,TRBV7-8,.,ASSMTSRVGLHNEQF
TRBJ2-7,TRBV5-4,.,ASSLGTSPYEQY
TRBJ2-7,TRBV28,.,ASSPLGGRREQY
TRBJ1-1,TRBV7-2,.,ASSPQGNTEAF
TRBJ2-7,TRBV9,.,ASSPGLAGAYEQY
TRBJ1-1,TRBV5-1,.,ASSASGGMNTEAF
TRBJ1-6,TRBV5-1,.,ASSPESSPLH
TRBJ2-5,TRBV19,.,ASSIGGGSQETQY
TRBJ2-7,TRBV11-2,.,ASSFPGASYEQY
TRBJ2-3,TRBV7-2,.,ASTPSRLTDTQY
TRBJ1-2,TRBV7-9,.,ASSLVGQGHYGYT
TRBJ1-2,TRBV7-9,.,ASSTYPGQGGYT